This T cell receptor (beta chain) was sequenced during a study of shared clonotypes between healthy human individuals. Repertoires were generated with immunoSEQ multiplex PCR, while TCRdb's copy carries only in-frame clones and drops some. This table has around 2.3 million clones, 95% appearing once. The V segment lost 2 bases and the J segment 11 bases; nucleotides outside the gene matches: 7. The germline CDR1 and CDR2 sequences are SGDLS and YYNGEE. CDR3 size: 14 residues. Sequencing was performed on naive CD4+ T cells sorted from blood. Subset described: CD45RA+ positively selected. This TCR was recovered from a man between 18 and 29 years old in good health. The chain combines TRBV9 with TRBJ2-2; 9 bases map to TRBD2. For the CDR3, the DNA is TGTGCCAGCAGCGTGACTAGCGGCGGGCGAGAGCTGTTTTTT. Translated: CASSVTSGGRELFF.